This TCR beta chain was profiled in a study of radiation and T cells in renal cell carcinoma. Findings and caveats of the study: From baseline, blood top tumor clonotypes peaked at 2 weeks post-radiation.

This CDR3 is built from 16 residues. Germline lookup yields CDR1 SGHDN and CDR2 FVKESK. After removal of 3 bases from V and 5 bases from J, the junction contained 8 bases not matched to a gene. As regards this clone: As yet, its antigen is unknown.

Documented time point: blood 4 weeks post-SBRT, at nephrectomy. Treatment meaning: 15 Gy SBRT to primary tumor, nephrectomy 4 weeks later. The assay was immunoSEQ multiplex PCR, and TCRdb's table has in-frame clones only and misses some. The sample includes 140,000 to 150,000 clones, 80% to 90% of them seen just once. J is TRBJ2-2 and V is TRBV14; 8 bases match TRBD2. The receptor's source is a woman aged 45 to 65 with renal cell carcinoma. The sample in question was blood, obtained from a patient whose treatment included radiotherapy and nephrectomy. The CDR3 DNA is TGTGCCAGCAGCCACCTACTAGCGGACTATACCGGGGAGCTGTTTTTT. Protein: CASSHLLADYTGELFF.